This entry is about one T cell receptor (beta chain). Antigen unknown. Extracted RNA was reverse transcribed, and the resulting cDNA served as sequencing template. Some clones are missing from TCRdb's copy, which holds only in-frame ones; the method was immunoSEQ multiplex PCR. The sample contains about 76,000 clones, around 60% of which appear only once. This entry comes from a study of CD8+ T cells in alopecia areata. The treatment here: oral pan-JAK inhibitor, 5-10 mg twice daily. Study-level results: Tofacitinib did not eliminate many expanded lesional clones from scalp or blood.

The sequencing here drew on CD8+ T cells sorted from blood, taken at week 24, from a patient treated with tofacitinib. The source is a human donor with alopecia areata.

In nucleotides, the CDR3 is TGTGCCAGCAGTGACCCCCTAGCGGGGGGCACAGATACGCAGTATTTT. This gives the protein CASSDPLAGGTDTQYF. The V gene is TRBV2, the J gene TRBJ2-3, with 10 bases aligning to TRBD2. Per the germline V gene, CDR1 is SNHLY and CDR2 is FYNNEI. The junction had 4 bases not matched to a gene; V was cut back by 3 bases and J by 1 base. The CDR3 runs to 16 residues. Full variable domain (missing parts from reference TRBV2 and TRBJ2-3): EPEVTQTPSHQVTQMGQEVILRCVPISNHLYFYWYRQILGQKVEFLVSFYNNEISEKSEIFDDQFSVERPDGSNFTLKIRSTKLEDSAMYFCASSDPLAGGTDTQYFGPGTRLTVL.